This entry lists 19 T cell receptor beta chains sequenced from one sample in a study of breast tumors, draining lymph nodes, adjacent tissues. TCRdb passed the multiplex PCR reads through MiXCR, listing each CDR3 protein once. This sample has about 12,000 distinct CDR3 sequences; 50% to 60% occur once, and the top ten carry less than 40%. Sequencing was performed on breast tumor tissue. Receptors were obtained from a female donor with breast cancer. Some clones in this sample may be carry-over from other donors' samples.

A remark on this clonotype: A much larger clone is a single base away; this may be a read error. V usage is TRBV5-4 and J usage is TRBJ1-1; D may be TRBD1 (5 bases). Looked up from germline, CDR1 is SGHNT and CDR2 is YYREEE (reference sequence). The CDR3 runs 17 residues. In nucleotides, the CDR3 is TGTGCCAGCAGCCAAACCAATGTGACAGCGATGAACACTGAAGCTCTCTTT. This codes for CASSQTNVTAMNTEALF.

This chain connects TRBV7-6 to TRBJ2-2, with D tentatively TRBD2 (5 bases). The CDR3 is made up of 14 amino acids. The V gene lost 10 bases and the J gene lost 1 base, with 13 bases spanning the gap. Germline CDR1 and CDR2: SGHVS and FNYEAQ. The CDR3 DNA sequence: TGTGCCACCTCGCGCGGGTTGAACACCGGGGAGCTGTTTTTT. Protein product: CATSRGLNTGELFF.

Ten or more counts support this clonotype. Likely a read error: the CDR3 ends without its conserved phenylalanine or tryptophan. No DNA is shown, since the ends of the CDR3 on it are uncertain; the CDR3 is the one TCRdb lists. The chain recombines TRBV6-6 with TRBJ2-6. The CDR3 extends over 8 residues, inclusive of both ends. CDR1 and CDR2 from the germline V gene are MNHNY and SVGAGI (reference sequence). This CDR3 reads CASSSRTS.

This clonotype has just a few counts. The genes are TRBV30 and TRBJ1-1; D is undetermined. This CDR3 has 12 amino acids. CDR1 GTSNPN and CDR2 SVGIG come from the germline V gene (reference sequence). V lost 2 bases, J lost 4 bases, and 8 bases lay in between. CDR3 residues: CAWSWGATEAFF. In nucleotides, the CDR3 is TGTGCCTGGAGTTGGGGTGCCACTGAAGCTTTCTTT. Full variable domain (outside the CDR3, taken from reference TRBV30 and TRBJ1-1): SQTIHQWPATLVQPVGSPLSLECTVEGTSNPNLYWYRQAAGRGLQLLFYSVGIGQISSEVPQNLSASRPQDRQFILSSKKLLLSDSGFYLCAWSWGATEAFFGQGTRLTVV.

This clonotype was detected many times. V gene TRBV20-1 combines with J gene TRBJ2-1; D might be TRBD2 (6 bases). Germline CDR1 and CDR2: DFQATT and SNEGSKA (reference sequence). The CDR3 is 16 amino acids. Trimming left V 0 bases short and J 3 bases short, with 15 bases between. DNA for the CDR3: TGCAGTGCTAGAGACCCCTCAGCGGGCCTCTACAATGAGCAGTTCTTC. Protein product: CSARDPSAGLYNEQFF.

The rearrangement uses TRBV7-9 and TRBJ2-7, with D perhaps matching TRBD2 (6 bases). The CDR3 extends over 13 amino acids. Germline CDR1 reads SEHNR; CDR2 reads FQNEAQ (reference sequence). Trimming pared 2 bases from V and 4 bases from J, leaving 9 bases between. This CDR3 reads CASSLSGGYEQYF. The CDR3, as DNA: TGTGCCAGCAGCTTATCCGGAGGGTACGAGCAGTACTTC.

As to this clonotype: Given a much more abundant clone one base away, this may be a read error. No conserved phenylalanine or tryptophan ends this CDR3, so it is likely a read error. The V and J genes are TRBV19 and TRBJ2-4, with D perhaps TRBD1 (6 bases). The germline gives CDR1 LNHDA, CDR2 SQIVND (reference sequence). V lost 3 bases, J lost 4 bases, and 16 bases lay in between. The CDR3 has 16 amino acids. The CDR3 DNA follows: TGTGCCAGTAGTATGTTAGGGTCAGGGGCTAAAAACATTCAGTACTCC. Translated: CASSMLGSGAKNIQYS.

This chain connects TRBV6-1 to TRBJ2-1; TRBD1 is a possible D gene (5 bases). Germline CDR1 reads MNHNS; CDR2 reads SASEGT. V lost 2 bases to trimming and J lost 6 bases, with 14 bases between them. The CDR3 loop spans 15 amino acids. The DNA for the CDR3 is TGTGCCAGCAGTGAATCCCCAGGGTCAGGCAATGAGCAGTTCTTC. Its translation: CASSESPGSGNEQFF.

By share, this clonotype counts as medium-sized (0.01 to 0.1%). The chain has TRBV5-1 and TRBJ2-3; TRBD1 matches at 8 bases. V lost 3 bases, J lost 4 bases, and 7 bases stayed unmatched. Germline-derived CDR1 and CDR2 are SGHRS and YFSETQ. This CDR3 region has 15 residues. The CDR3 DNA follows: TGCGCCAGCAGCTCGACAGGGGAATTGTCAGATACGCAGTATTTT. It specifies CASSSTGELSDTQYF.

The V gene is TRBV20-1, the J gene TRBJ2-3; tentatively, D is TRBD2 (5 bases). This CDR3 region has 13 residues. Trimming took 3 bases from V and 0 from J, leaving 7 bases between them. The germline CDR1 and CDR2 sequences are DFQATT and SNEGSKA (reference sequence). CDR3 sequence (DNA): TGCAGTGCTAGGGGAGCTAGCACAGATACGCAGTATTTT. Protein: CSARGASTDTQYF.

In DNA, the CDR3 is TGTGCCAGCAGTTTTCATATTTGCGGGAAGGGCAATCAGCCCCAGCATTTT. This codes for CASSFHICGKGNQPQHF. V usage is TRBV12-3 or TRBV12-4 and J usage is TRBJ1-5; no firm D call. With 3 bases removed from V and 2 bases from J, the gap between germline ends came to 17 bases. CDR3 size: 17 residues.

Concerning this clonotype itself: The conserved phenylalanine or tryptophan is not found at the CDR3 terminus, so this likely reflects a read error. V and J are TRBV20-1 and TRBJ2-7; perhaps TRBD2 as D (6 bases). There are 13 residues in the CDR3. The V end was cut by 2 bases, the J end by 4 bases, with 12 bases between. Germline-derived CDR1 and CDR2 are DFQATT and SNEGSKA (reference sequence). This CDR3 is CSARSSGTYEQYL. The CDR3 bases are TGCAGTGCTAGATCGTCGGGGACTTACGAGCAGTACCTC.

The rearrangement uses TRBV5-1 and TRBJ2-3, with D perhaps assigned TRBD1 or TRBD2 (6 bases each). The CDR3 runs to 15 residues. Germline V gene data show CDR1 as SGHRS and CDR2 as YFSETQ. Trimming cost V 1 base and J 6 bases, with 15 bases left between them. The CDR3 loop is CASSLTGALGDTQYF. The DNA of the CDR3 is TGCGCCAGCAGCTTGACGGGGGCCCTGGGGGATACGCAGTATTTT.

The rearrangement joins TRBV5-5 to TRBJ2-1; no definite D call. V was clipped by 1 base and J by 5 bases, with 10 bases between them. Germline assignment: CDR1 SGHKS and CDR2 YYEKEE (reference sequence). The CDR3 is made up of 14 amino acids. CDR3 residues: CASSLLNVDNEQFF. For the CDR3, the DNA is TGTGCCAGCAGCTTGTTAAATGTCGACAATGAGCAGTTCTTC.

By sample share, this clonotype is medium-sized. The V call is TRBV20-1, the J call TRBJ2-3, with unresolved D. The CDR3 sequence is 10 residues long. Deletions cut 5 bases from V and 3 bases from J, with 3 bases between. The V gene's germline CDR1 is DFQATT and CDR2 SNEGSKA (reference sequence). The CDR3 reads CSAHTDTQYF. The CDR3 DNA is TGCAGTGCTCATACAGATACGCAGTATTTT.

The chain links TRBV6-1 to TRBJ1-3, with D possibly matching TRBD1 (6 bases). From germline, CDR1 is MNHNS and CDR2 SASEGT. The V gene lost 6 bases and the J gene lost 2 bases, with 8 bases spanning the gap. The CDR3 runs to 13 residues. In DNA form, the CDR3 reads TGTGCCAGCAGACACAGGGCTGGAAACACCATATATTTT. Protein: CASRHRAGNTIYF.

By share, this clonotype ranks as medium-sized. V gene TRBV24-1 combines with J gene TRBJ2-7, with 11 bases that match TRBD1. In germline, CDR1 is KGHDR, CDR2 SFDVKD. J gave up 0 bases and V 7 bases, and 4 bases lay outside the gene matches. The CDR3 spans 15 residues. The chain's CDR3 is CATSRGTGGSYEQYF. Here the CDR3 DNA reads TGTGCCACCAGCCGGGGGACAGGGGGCTCCTACGAGCAGTACTTC.

The table lists this clonotype with many counts. The genes are TRBV7-9 and TRBJ1-2; the D is unclear. With 1 base removed from V and 1 base from J, the gap between germline ends came to 7 bases. The CDR3 is 14 amino acids. The germline V gene encodes CDR1 SEHNR and CDR2 FQNEAQ (reference sequence). The CDR3 DNA reads as TGTGCCAGCAGCTTAGGTAACAGTAACTATGGCTACACCTTC. It codes for CASSLGNSNYGYTF.

This chain uses TRBV6-1 with TRBJ2-1; unclear D gene. Looked up from germline, CDR1 is MNHNS and CDR2 is SASEGT. The V gene lost 0 bases and the J gene lost 6 bases, with 12 bases spanning the gap. The CDR3 is 15 residues long. The CDR3 protein is CASSEASVYGNEQFF. DNA of the CDR3: TGTGCCAGCAGTGAAGCAAGTGTATACGGCAATGAGCAGTTCTTC.